One sample yielded the 24 T cell receptor beta chains listed below, sequenced in a study of T cell responses to AZD1222 COVID-19 vaccine. Sequencing used immunoSEQ multiplex PCR; TCRdb keeps in-frame clones, though not all of them. The sample consists of approximately 190,000 clones, roughly 93% of them appearing once. Sequences were derived from peripheral blood, sampled on day 0 of AZD1222 vaccination. The source of these receptors is an adult in good health.

This clone was observed a single time. The chain recombines TRBV11-2 with TRBJ2-1, with D perhaps matching TRBD2 (6 bases). Trimming took off 5 bases at V and 2 bases at J, with 16 bases between the two ends. The CDR3 length is 16 residues. Looked up from germline, CDR1 is SGHAT and CDR2 is FQNNGV. The CDR3: CASSPRAGIPYNEQFF. The CDR3 DNA reads as TGTGCCAGCAGCCCAAGGGCGGGGATTCCCTACAATGAGCAGTTCTTC.

The chain uses TRBV25-1 and TRBJ2-3, with 10 bases that match TRBD2. The CDR3 totals 17 residues. Germline loops: CDR1 MGHDK, CDR2 SYGVNS. V lost 6 bases to trimming and J lost 2 bases; unmatched junction nucleotides: 11. In DNA, the CDR3 is TGTGCCAGCAGAAAAGGACTAGCGGTGGGGAACACAGATACGCAGTATTTT. Translating gives CASRKGLAVGNTDTQYF. Looking up the rest from reference TRBV25-1 and TRBJ2-3 gives the full variable domain: EADIYQTPRYLVIGTGKKITLECSQTMGHDKMYWYQQDPGMELHLIHYSYGVNSTEKGDLSSESTVSRIRTEHFPLTLESARPSHTSQYLCASRKGLAVGNTDTQYFGPGTRLTVL.

The rearrangement links TRBV7-9 to TRBJ1-3; D might be TRBD1 (5 bases). Germline lookup yields CDR1 SEHNR and CDR2 FQNEAQ (reference sequence). The CDR3 runs 18 residues. V was shortened by 0 bases and J by 2 bases, with 17 bases between the two germline ends. The CDR3 DNA is TGTGCCAGCAGCTTAGCGGGGACGCCGCCGACACCTGGAAACACCATATATTTT. Translated, it gives CASSLAGTPPTPGNTIYF.

For the CDR3, the DNA is TGTGCCAGCAGCCAAGAGAGTTGGAGTTTTGGCTACACCTTC. Translation gives CASSQESWSFGYTF. The genes are TRBV14 and TRBJ1-2; no reliable D call. V lost 0 bases and J lost 7, with 12 bases in between. Germline V gene lookup returns CDR1 SGHDN and CDR2 FVKESK. The CDR3 is 14 residues long.

The genes are TRBV19 and TRBJ2-5; TRBD1 aligns across 7 bases. This CDR3 has 14 residues. CDR1 is LNHDA, CDR2 SQIVND, per germline (reference sequence). The trim removed 4 bases at V and 4 bases at J, leaving 6 bases unmatched. In nucleotides, the CDR3 is TGTGCCAGTAGTACTACGGGACAGCTAGAGACCCAGTACTTC. It encodes CASSTTGQLETQYF.

V gene TRBV21-1 combines with J gene TRBJ2-7; the D segment call TRBD2 is taken from the table without a DNA check. TRBV21-1 represents a pseudogene. The CDR3 spans 18 residues. The CDR3 DNA follows: TGTGCCAGCAGCAAAGTGGGTAGCGGGGGCGCTTCCTCCTACGAGCAGTACTTC. The encoded protein is CASSKVGSGGASSYEQYF.

The rearrangement uses TRBV4-1 and TRBJ2-5, with no clear D. Trimming removed 0 bases from V and 4 bases from J, with 3 bases in between. Germline V CDR1 and CDR2: MGHRA, YSYEKL. The CDR3 runs to 12 residues. The CDR3 spells CASSQDLETQYF. In DNA form, the CDR3 reads TGCGCCAGCAGCCAAGATTTAGAGACCCAGTACTTC.

The chain couples TRBV9 to TRBJ2-2, with 8 bases that match TRBD2. Germline lookup yields CDR1 SGDLS and CDR2 YYNGEE. The CDR3 is 16 amino acids. Trimming removed 5 bases from V and 8 bases from J; junction bases left unmatched: 14. CDR3: CASSAPETSDIGELFF. CDR3 nucleotides: TGTGCCAGCAGTGCACCGGAGACTAGCGACATAGGGGAGCTGTTTTTT.

The chain links TRBV5-1 to TRBJ2-7; 10 nucleotides align to TRBD1. The CDR3 consists of 16 residues. CDR1 and CDR2 (germline): SGHRS, YFSETQ. V was pared by 0 bases and J by 7 bases, with 10 bases of the junction left unmatched. The CDR3 DNA sequence: TGCGCCAGCAGCTTGGCCGGGACAGGGGTTCGATGGGAGCAGTACTTC. Its protein product is CASSLAGTGVRWEQYF.

J is TRBJ2-3 and V is TRBV28, with unresolved D. The CDR3 extends over 10 amino acids. Looked up from germline, CDR1 is MDHEN and CDR2 is SYDVKM. The V end was cut by 8 bases, the J end by 3 bases, with 3 bases between. CDR3 amino acids: CASGTDTQYF. The CDR3 DNA is TGTGCCAGCGGGACAGATACGCAGTATTTT.

This clone was found once. DNA for the CDR3: TGTGCCAGTAGTCGGGACTCCTCTAACTATGGCTACACCTTC. The encoded protein is CASSRDSSNYGYTF. V gene TRBV19 combines with J gene TRBJ1-2, with D perhaps TRBD1 (5 bases). The CDR3 runs 14 residues. Trimming stripped 5 bases from V and 0 bases from J, with 10 bases between. Germline CDR1 reads LNHDA; CDR2 reads SQIVND (reference sequence).

V gene TRBV10-3 combines with J gene TRBJ1-1, with 8 bases aligning to TRBD1. This CDR3 contains 11 residues. Germline V gene sequence: CDR1 ENHRY, CDR2 SYGVKD. With 4 bases clipped from V and 11 bases from J, the junction kept 3 bases outside the gene matches. CDR3 residues: CAISVGQEAFF. The CDR3 DNA sequence: TGTGCCATCAGTGTGGGACAGGAGGCTTTCTTT.

V gene TRBV5-6 combines with J gene TRBJ1-6; D is undetermined. V gave up 5 bases and J gave up 9 bases, with 18 bases separating them. Germline CDR1 reads SGHDT; CDR2 reads YYEEEE. The CDR3 runs to 15 residues. The CDR3, as DNA: TGTGCCAGCAGGGAATGGGCCTCCCCGCCTTCACCCCTCCACTTT. Its protein product is CASREWASPPSPLHF.

This chain uses TRBV27 with TRBJ1-4; D is possibly TRBD1 (6 bases). This CDR3 is 17 amino acids long. Germline values: CDR1 MNHEY, CDR2 SMNVEV (reference sequence). V dropped 1 base and J dropped 4 bases, with 16 bases sitting between them. DNA of the CDR3: TGTGCCAGCAGTTTATTAACAGGGCGGGGTATTAATGAAAAACTGTTTTTT. As protein: CASSLLTGRGINEKLFF.

The chain joins TRBV9 to TRBJ2-7, with D possibly matching TRBD1 (5 bases). Germline V gene lookup returns CDR1 SGDLS and CDR2 YYNGEE. Trimming left V 1 base short and J 2 bases short, with 13 bases between. CDR3 length: 15 amino acids. The CDR3 sequence is CASSVSNRLTYEQYF. CDR3 nucleotides: TGTGCCAGCAGCGTATCTAACAGGCTGACCTACGAGCAGTACTTC.

The gene calls are TRBV4-3 and TRBJ1-5, with 9 bases aligning to TRBD1. The CDR3 is made up of 14 amino acids. The germline CDR1 and CDR2 sequences are LGHNA and YSLEER. V lost 2 bases, J lost 5 bases, and 1 base stayed unmatched. Here the CDR3 DNA reads TGCGCCAGCAGCCAACGACAGGGGGATCAGCCCCAGCATTTT. It encodes CASSQRQGDQPQHF.

The rearrangement links TRBV11-3 to TRBJ2-2; 11 bases are a match to TRBD1. This CDR3 is built from 16 residues. V shed 4 bases, J shed 5 bases, and the junction held 6 bases outside the gene matches. Germline values: CDR1 SGHNT, CDR2 YENEEA. The CDR3 is CASSSGQGASTGELFF. The CDR3 coding sequence is TGTGCCAGCAGCTCTGGACAGGGGGCTTCTACCGGGGAGCTGTTTTTT.

This chain uses TRBV7-2 with TRBJ1-2; D remains ambiguous. V was clipped by 7 bases and J by 4 bases, with 19 bases between them. The CDR3 sequence is 15 residues long. Germline CDR1 reads SGHTA; CDR2 reads FQGNSA. The CDR3 DNA sequence: TGTGCCAGCACTCTAAGTCCGGGCCAGAGCTATGGCTACACCTTC. This sequence encodes CASTLSPGQSYGYTF.

The chain couples TRBV14 to TRBJ1-2; no clear D gene. The germline CDR1 and CDR2 sequences are SGHDN and FVKESK. V lost 1 base to trimming and J lost 6 bases, with 9 bases between them. CDR3 length: 13 residues. The CDR3 nucleotides read TGTGCCAGCAGCCAAGGGCAGATGGATGGCTACACCTTC. It translates to CASSQGQMDGYTF.

This chain joins TRBV5-6 and TRBJ1-2; no clear D. Trimming cost V 4 bases and J 8 bases, with 15 bases left between them. CDR3 length: 13 residues. Germline V gene lookup returns CDR1 SGHDT and CDR2 YYEEEE. CDR3 coding DNA: TGTGCCAGCAGCCCGTGGGCTCTGGAAGGCTACACCTTC. This translates into CASSPWALEGYTF.

This clone has just one count. V usage is TRBV10-2 and J usage is TRBJ2-7; 12 bases are shared with TRBD2. With V trimmed by 7 bases and J by 2 bases, 6 bases remained unmatched. The CDR3 covers 15 residues. Germline V gene lookup returns CDR1 WSHSY and CDR2 SAAADI. CDR3 sequence reads: CASTPTSGSPYEQYF. Here the CDR3 DNA reads TGCGCCAGCACTCCGACTAGCGGGAGCCCCTACGAGCAGTACTTC.

The chain links TRBV27 to TRBJ1-1; D uncertain. V lost 2 bases to trimming and J lost 3 bases, with 7 bases between them. This CDR3 has 13 amino acids. Germline-derived CDR1 and CDR2 are MNHEY and SMNVEV (reference sequence). The CDR3 protein is CASSLAGYTEAFF. In nucleotides, the CDR3 is TGTGCCAGCAGTTTAGCGGGTTACACTGAAGCTTTCTTT.

The chain links TRBV18 to TRBJ1-5; D is uncertain. Germline V lookup: CDR1 KGHSH, CDR2 LQKENI. The CDR3 is 15 residues long. V lost 2 bases, J lost 3 bases, and 11 bases lay in between. The chain's CDR3 is CASSPGRAYNQPQHF. As DNA, the CDR3 is TGTGCCAGCTCACCAGGAAGGGCGTACAATCAGCCCCAGCATTTT.

The CDR3 sequence: CASSFVHEQFF. CDR3 sequence (DNA): TGTGCCAGCAGTTTCGTGCATGAGCAGTTCTTC. The chain carries TRBV28 and TRBJ2-1; D is ambiguous. There are 11 residues in the CDR3. The germline V gene encodes CDR1 MDHEN and CDR2 SYDVKM. Between the trimmed V and J ends, which lost 3 bases and 8 bases, there was a span of 5 bases.